The 5 T cell receptor beta chains below all came from one sample that was sequenced in a study of CD8+ T cells in alopecia areata (dated by TCRdb to between 2017 and 2018). The library was produced with the immunoSEQ multiplex PCR assay. For TCR sequencing, RNA was extracted from every sample and reverse transcribed into cDNA to serve as template. TCRdb provides this immuneACCESS table in a form limited to in-frame rearrangements. Some clones are lacking; in checked studies, under half of them reflect an unresolved V gene, and why the rest are absent is not known. Here the sample has under 200,000 clones; 60% to 75% occur a single time. Approximately 14% of the sample is in the top ten clones. The time point tag for this specimen amounts to: 24 weeks on oral tofacitinib. The treatment or condition label, read with the paper, signifies: oral pan-JAK inhibitor, 5-10 mg twice daily. The material was CD4+ T cells sorted from blood, obtained at week 24, from a patient treated with tofacitinib. The receptors derive from a human donor with alopecia areata.

This clone has only a few counts. This chain connects TRBV15 to TRBJ2-2, with D uncertain. CDR3 length: 13 amino acids. In germline, CDR1 is LNHNV, CDR2 YYDKDF (reference sequence). Trimming shortened V by 0 bases and J by 7 bases, and 6 bases separated the two germline ends. This chain's CDR3 is CATSREDGGELFF. CDR3 nucleotides: TGTGCCACCAGCAGAGAAGATGGCGGGGAGCTGTTTTTT.

Remarks on this clone: Other DNA sequences in this sample translate to the same CDR3. CDR3 protein: CSVAGVVSYEQYF. The CDR3 DNA follows: TGCAGCGTTGCGGGGGTCGTATCCTACGAGCAGTACTTC. This chain links TRBV29-1 with TRBJ2-7; a possible D gene is TRBD2 (6 bases). The germline V gene has CDR1 SQVTM and CDR2 ANQGSEA. This CDR3 has 13 amino acids. V was clipped by 4 bases and J by 1 base, with 11 bases between them.

This clone was seen a handful of times. This sequence joins TRBV2 and TRBJ2-1, with TRBD1 matching over 9 bases. Germline CDR1 SNHLY, CDR2 FYNNEI. This CDR3 is built from 14 residues. With 6 bases clipped from V and 3 bases from J, the junction kept 3 bases outside the gene matches. CDR3 region: CASRDRGVYNEQFF. The CDR3 DNA reads TGTGCCAGCAGGGACAGGGGAGTCTACAATGAGCAGTTCTTC.

The gene calls are TRBV6-1 and TRBJ1-2; 7 nucleotides match TRBD1. Germline V gene lookup returns CDR1 MNHNS and CDR2 SASEGT. The CDR3 length is 13 residues. V trimming: 6 bases; J trimming: 1 base; junction bases outside the gene matches: 2. The CDR3 DNA reads TGTGCCAGCAGCCGGGACAGTAACTATGGCTACACCTTC. Its translation: CASSRDSNYGYTF.

For the CDR3, the DNA is TGCGCCAGCAGCCAAGATGACAGAGTCCTTGGCTACACCTTC. Translating it yields CASSQDDRVLGYTF. V is TRBV4-1 and J is TRBJ1-2; a weak D match, TRBD1 (5 bases). The CDR3 is made up of 14 amino acids. V shed 0 bases and J shed 7 bases, with 12 bases lying between them. Germline lookup yields CDR1 MGHRA and CDR2 YSYEKL.